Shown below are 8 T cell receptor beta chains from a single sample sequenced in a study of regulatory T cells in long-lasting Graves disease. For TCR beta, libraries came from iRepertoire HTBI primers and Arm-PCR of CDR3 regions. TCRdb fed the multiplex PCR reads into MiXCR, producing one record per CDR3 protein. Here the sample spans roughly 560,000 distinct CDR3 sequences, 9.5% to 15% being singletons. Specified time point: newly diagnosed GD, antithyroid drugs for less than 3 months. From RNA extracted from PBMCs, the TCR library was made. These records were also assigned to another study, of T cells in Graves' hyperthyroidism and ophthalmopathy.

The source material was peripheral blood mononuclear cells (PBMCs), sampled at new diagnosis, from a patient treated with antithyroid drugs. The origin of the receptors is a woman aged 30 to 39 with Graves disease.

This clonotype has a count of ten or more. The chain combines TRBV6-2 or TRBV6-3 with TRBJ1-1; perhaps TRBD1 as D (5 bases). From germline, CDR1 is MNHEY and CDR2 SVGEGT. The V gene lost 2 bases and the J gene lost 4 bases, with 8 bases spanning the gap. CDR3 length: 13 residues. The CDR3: CASSYGGGTEAFF. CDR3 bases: TGTGCCAGCAGTTACGGCGGGGGCACTGAAGCTTTCTTT.

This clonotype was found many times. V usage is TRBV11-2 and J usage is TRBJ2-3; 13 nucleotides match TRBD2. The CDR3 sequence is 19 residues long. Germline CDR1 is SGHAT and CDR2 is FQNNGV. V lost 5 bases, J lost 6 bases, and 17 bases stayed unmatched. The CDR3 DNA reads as TGTGCCAGCAGCCGCTATGGAAGGACTAGCGGGAGTTCCACGGATACGCAGTATTTT. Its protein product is CASSRYGRTSGSSTDTQYF.

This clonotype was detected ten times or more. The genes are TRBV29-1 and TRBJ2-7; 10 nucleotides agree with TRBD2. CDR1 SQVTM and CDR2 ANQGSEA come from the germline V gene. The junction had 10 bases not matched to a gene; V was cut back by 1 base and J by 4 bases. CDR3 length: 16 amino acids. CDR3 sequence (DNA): TGCAGCGTTGAAGGAGCTAGCGGGAGCGGCGGGTACGAGCAGTACTTC. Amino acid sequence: CSVEGASGSGGYEQYF.

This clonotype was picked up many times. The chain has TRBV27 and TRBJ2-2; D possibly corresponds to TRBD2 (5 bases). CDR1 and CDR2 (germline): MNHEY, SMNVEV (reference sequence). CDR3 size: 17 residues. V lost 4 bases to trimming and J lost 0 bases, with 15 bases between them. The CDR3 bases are TGTGCCAGCAGTTCGACATGGACTTTGGCGAACACCGGGGAGCTGTTTTTT. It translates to CASSSTWTLANTGELFF.

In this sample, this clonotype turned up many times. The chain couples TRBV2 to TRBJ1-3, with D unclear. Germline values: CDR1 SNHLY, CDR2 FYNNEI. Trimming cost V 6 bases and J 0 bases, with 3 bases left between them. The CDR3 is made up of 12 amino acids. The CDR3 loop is CASRFSGNTIYF. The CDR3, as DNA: TGTGCCAGCAGGTTCTCTGGAAACACCATATATTTT.

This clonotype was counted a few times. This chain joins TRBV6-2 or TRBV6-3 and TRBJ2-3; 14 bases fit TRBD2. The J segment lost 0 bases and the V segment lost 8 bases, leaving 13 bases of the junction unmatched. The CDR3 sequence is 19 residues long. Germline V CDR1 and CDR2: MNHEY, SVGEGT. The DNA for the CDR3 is TGTGCCAGCGCGGAGACTAGCGGGAGGGCCCCGGGTAGCACAGATACGCAGTATTTT. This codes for CASAETSGRAPGSTDTQYF.

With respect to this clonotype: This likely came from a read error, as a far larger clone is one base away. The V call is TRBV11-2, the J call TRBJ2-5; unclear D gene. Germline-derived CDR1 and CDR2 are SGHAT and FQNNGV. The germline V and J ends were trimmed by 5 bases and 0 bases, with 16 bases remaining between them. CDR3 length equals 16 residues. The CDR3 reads CASSPRPAEYQETQYF. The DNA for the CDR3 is TGTGCCAGCAGCCCTCGGCCGGCCGAGTACCAAGAGACCCAGTACTTC.

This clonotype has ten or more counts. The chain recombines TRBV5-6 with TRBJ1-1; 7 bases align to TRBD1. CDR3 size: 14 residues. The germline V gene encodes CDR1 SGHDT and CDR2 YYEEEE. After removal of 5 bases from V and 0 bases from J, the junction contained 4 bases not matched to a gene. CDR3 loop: CASSWDRLNTEAFF. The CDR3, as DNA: TGTGCCAGCAGTTGGGACAGACTGAACACTGAAGCTTTCTTT.